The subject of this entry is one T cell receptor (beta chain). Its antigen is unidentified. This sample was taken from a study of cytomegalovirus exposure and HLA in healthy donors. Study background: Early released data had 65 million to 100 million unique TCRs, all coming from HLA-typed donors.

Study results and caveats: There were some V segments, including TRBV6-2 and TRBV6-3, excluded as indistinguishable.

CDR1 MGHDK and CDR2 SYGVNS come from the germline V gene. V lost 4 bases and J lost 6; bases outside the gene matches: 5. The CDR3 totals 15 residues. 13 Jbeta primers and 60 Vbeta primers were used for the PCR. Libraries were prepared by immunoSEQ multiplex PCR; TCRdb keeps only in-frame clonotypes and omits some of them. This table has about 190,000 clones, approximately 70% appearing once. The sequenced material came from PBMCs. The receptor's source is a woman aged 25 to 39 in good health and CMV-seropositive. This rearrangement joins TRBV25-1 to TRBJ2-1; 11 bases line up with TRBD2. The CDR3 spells CASSGGLAAGNEQFF. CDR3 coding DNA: TGTGCCAGCAGTGGGGGACTAGCGGCGGGCAATGAGCAGTTCTTC. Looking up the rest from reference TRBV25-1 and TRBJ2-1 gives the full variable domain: EADIYQTPRYLVIGTGKKITLECSQTMGHDKMYWYQQDPGMELHLIHYSYGVNSTEKGDLSSESTVSRIRTEHFPLTLESARPSHTSQYLCASSGGLAAGNEQFFGPGTRLTVL.